This record covers a single T cell receptor beta chain. The CDR3 has 16 amino acids. In germline, CDR1 is SGHAT, CDR2 FQNNGV. V dropped 3 bases and J dropped 0 bases, with 15 bases sitting between them. Original handling: Amplifying reference gene primers gave estimates of nucleated cell counts. Profiled with immunoSEQ multiplex PCR; TCRdb holds only in-frame clones, not every one. V and J calls and clone size come straight from that table; D and trimming were deduced from the DNA. The table has 100,000 to 140,000 clones, less than 90% seen once. This record comes from a study of blood T cell repertoires in COVID-19. As for the study in general: COVID-19 samples, acute and convalescent, were from the United States, Italy and Spain. In each case, the material was cDNA or gDNA derived from T cells, B-cell-depleted T cells, or PBMCs.

The sample taken for sequencing was peripheral blood. V usage is TRBV11-2 and J usage is TRBJ2-7, with D possibly TRBD2 on 6 matching bases. The source is a human donor in a cohort sampled during active COVID-19. CDR3 in amino acids: CASSLFTGVSSYEQYF. CDR3 DNA: TGTGCCAGCAGCTTGTTCACGGGAGTAAGCTCCTACGAGCAGTACTTC.